The rows below give T cell receptor beta chains drawn from one sample of a study of monozygotic twins with inflammatory bowel disease. TCRdb reanalyzed the 5' RACE reads and collapses them to one entry per CDR3 protein, without DNA. This sample's table reports around 220,000 distinct CDR3 sequences. The material sequenced was blood. All receptors come from a human donor with ulcerative colitis or Crohn's disease, or a healthy co-twin of an affected twin (not recorded which). Each CDR3 is given with its conserved first and last residue. Each record gives: J gene, V gene, CDR3 protein.

J gene: TRBJ2-7; V gene: TRBV5-1; CDR3 protein: CASSLGGADTYEQYF
J gene: TRBJ1-2; V gene: TRBV7-2; CDR3 protein: CASSLDSGNYGYTF
J gene: TRBJ2-1; V gene: TRBV4-2; CDR3 protein: CASSSQPASGVFYNEQFF
J gene: TRBJ1-4; V gene: TRBV19; CDR3 protein: CASTNPGQVNEKLFF
J gene: TRBJ2-1; V gene: TRBV5-4; CDR3 protein: CASSFSTASSYNEQFF
J gene: TRBJ2-7; V gene: TRBV28; CDR3 protein: CASSLAGEYEQYF
J gene: TRBJ2-2; V gene: TRBV4-2; CDR3 protein: CASSPRDKRVTGELFF
J gene: TRBJ2-1; V gene: TRBV24-1; CDR3 protein: CATSDSRHGIFNEQFF
J gene: TRBJ1-1; V gene: TRBV29-1; CDR3 protein: CSVAGTGARNTEAFF
J gene: TRBJ1-2; V gene: TRBV18; CDR3 protein: CASSPPEAPSNYGYTF
J gene: TRBJ1-1; V gene: TRBV6-1; CDR3 protein: CASSEGTEAFF
J gene: TRBJ1-1; V gene: TRBV2; CDR3 protein: CATGLANTEAFF
J gene: TRBJ2-6; V gene: TRBV4-1; CDR3 protein: CASSLSTVTANVLTF
J gene: TRBJ1-1; V gene: TRBV12-3/TRBV12-4; CDR3 protein: CASRGQPNTEAFF
J gene: TRBJ1-5; V gene: TRBV7-9; CDR3 protein: CASSLDRGESNQPQHF
J gene: TRBJ1-3; V gene: TRBV7-2; CDR3 protein: CASSLTSTGGNTIYF
J gene: TRBJ2-3; V gene: TRBV7-9; CDR3 protein: CASSPDRSTDTQYF
J gene: TRBJ2-5; V gene: TRBV18; CDR3 protein: CASSPQGVETQYF
J gene: TRBJ2-1; V gene: TRBV5-1; CDR3 protein: CASSLASDYNEQFF
J gene: TRBJ1-2; V gene: TRBV28; CDR3 protein: CASRVQGARGYGYTF
J gene: TRBJ2-7; V gene: TRBV9; CDR3 protein: CASSVASGTSGAYEQYF
J gene: TRBJ1-5; V gene: TRBV30; CDR3 protein: CAWRIGNSNQPQHF
J gene: TRBJ2-7; V gene: TRBV3-1; CDR3 protein: CASSQDPRGRGSYRLGTAQYF
J gene: TRBJ2-1; V gene: TRBV4-1; CDR3 protein: CASSHRLAGSYNEQFF
J gene: TRBJ2-2; V gene: TRBV6-1; CDR3 protein: CASRGSSGRSNTGELFF
J gene: TRBJ2-5; V gene: TRBV5-1; CDR3 protein: CASSLEGTKETQYF
J gene: TRBJ2-3; V gene: TRBV7-2; CDR3 protein: CASSFSGGQDTQYF
J gene: TRBJ2-7; V gene: TRBV18; CDR3 protein: CASSSDPRANEQYF
J gene: TRBJ2-7; V gene: TRBV10-3; CDR3 protein: CAIKRDRGSNEQYF
J gene: TRBJ2-5; V gene: TRBV7-8; CDR3 protein: CVSSSPLAGGTPETQYF
J gene: TRBJ1-1; V gene: TRBV7-3; CDR3 protein: CASSLTRTGVWTEAFF
J gene: TRBJ1-4; V gene: TRBV5-1; CDR3 protein: CASSSGGANEKLFF
J gene: TRBJ2-2; V gene: TRBV5-4; CDR3 protein: CASSLGSANTGELFF
J gene: TRBJ1-2; V gene: TRBV24-1; CDR3 protein: CATSDTGTASSYGYTF
J gene: TRBJ1-2; V gene: TRBV21-1; CDR3 protein: CASSKHGQVAYGYTF
J gene: TRBJ1-1; V gene: TRBV7-2; CDR3 protein: CASSSPTGPGTEAFF
J gene: TRBJ2-1; V gene: TRBV20-1; CDR3 protein: CSVEDPRGNNEQFF
J gene: TRBJ2-5; V gene: TRBV5-6; CDR3 protein: CASSLWAKGETQYF
J gene: TRBJ2-7; V gene: TRBV29-1; CDR3 protein: CSVVRSYEQYF
J gene: TRBJ2-3; V gene: TRBV5-1; CDR3 protein: CASSSGQGGTDTQYF
J gene: TRBJ2-6; V gene: TRBV7-9; CDR3 protein: CASKFGRPSGANVLTF
J gene: TRBJ2-1; V gene: TRBV20-1; CDR3 protein: CSARPTSGLYNEQFF
J gene: TRBJ2-2; V gene: TRBV5-1; CDR3 protein: CASSLEDGNTGELFF
J gene: TRBJ1-5; V gene: TRBV5-5; CDR3 protein: CASSPSGSFSNQPQHF
J gene: TRBJ2-5; V gene: TRBV19; CDR3 protein: CASSLRLGGSETQYF